Described below is a single TCR beta chain sequence and its context. The record originates from a study of blood T cell repertoires in COVID-19. Profiling relied on immunoSEQ multiplex PCR, and the TCRdb table lists in-frame clones only, not all of them. The sample has about 79,000 clones; roughly 91% are singletons. Germline loops: CDR1 SGHTA, CDR2 FQGNSA. The V gene lost 1 base and the J gene lost 4 bases, with 11 bases spanning the gap. The CDR3 covers 15 residues. Sequenced input: peripheral blood. V gene TRBV7-2 combines with J gene TRBJ1-5, with a tentative D call TRBD1 (6 bases). The clonotype was recovered from a man in his 70s with active or convalescent COVID-19. CDR3 protein: CASSLVQGMNQPQHF. In DNA form, the CDR3 reads TGTGCCAGCAGCTTAGTACAGGGAATGAATCAGCCCCAGCATTTT.